The 28 T cell receptor beta chains reported below all come from one sample, sequenced in a study of patients and donors after allogeneic stem cell transplantation. TCRdb processed the RT-PCR reads anew with MiXCR; each CDR3 protein has one entry. Of approximately 200,000 distinct CDR3 sequences in the sample, 12% to 15% were seen once. Input material: blood, either unsorted or a sorted T cell fraction (not recorded which). These receptors all come from a human donor who was either an allogeneic HSCT recipient or a stem cell or donor lymphocyte infusion donor (not recorded which). It is not recorded whose cells these are; they may come from a transplant donor.

This clonotype came up many times. The J gene is TRBJ2-7, the V gene TRBV18, with D possibly being TRBD1 (5 bases). Trimming took 0 bases from V and 5 from J, leaving 11 bases between them. Germline CDR1 is KGHSH and CDR2 is LQKENI. The CDR3 runs to 14 residues. The CDR3 spells CASSPPSGFDEQYF. The CDR3 region has the DNA TGTGCCAGCTCACCACCGTCAGGGTTCGACGAGCAGTACTTC.

This chain links TRBV6-6 with TRBJ1-5; perhaps TRBD1 as D (5 bases). Trimming left V 6 bases short and J 4 bases short, with 7 bases between. Looked up from germline, CDR1 is MNHNY and CDR2 is SVGAGI (reference sequence). This CDR3 is built from 12 residues. The DNA for the CDR3 is TGTGCCAGCAGCCGACAGAATCAGCCCCAGCATTTT. It translates to CASSRQNQPQHF.

J is TRBJ2-7 and V is TRBV5-6; 11 bases agree with TRBD2. The length of the CDR3 is 16 residues. Germline V gene sequence: CDR1 SGHDT, CDR2 YYEEEE. V lost 4 bases to trimming and J lost 0 bases; unmatched junction nucleotides: 6. This CDR3 is CASSGIAGGPSYEQYF. In DNA form, the CDR3 reads TGTGCCAGCAGCGGCATAGCGGGAGGGCCCTCCTACGAGCAGTACTTC.

This clonotype was observed at least ten times. CDR3: CSVRGQAGQPQHF. The CDR3 DNA reads TGCAGCGTCCGTGGACAGGCGGGGCAGCCCCAGCATTTT. The gene calls are TRBV29-1 and TRBJ1-5; TRBD1 aligns across 7 bases. The CDR3 sequence is 13 residues long. Germline trimming cut 6 bases from V and 7 bases from J; bases unmatched to any gene: 9. Per the germline V gene, CDR1 is SQVTM and CDR2 is ANQGSEA. The whole variable domain, remainder taken from reference TRBV29-1 and TRBJ1-5, is SAVISQKPSRDICQRGTSLTIQCQVDSQVTMMFWYRQQPGQSLTLIATANQGSEATYESGFVIDKFPISRPNLTFSTLTVSNMSPEDSSIYLCSVRGQAGQPQHFGDGTRLSIL.

This clonotype was picked up many times. The gene calls are TRBV20-1 and TRBJ1-2, with a tentative D call TRBD1 (6 bases). Germline-derived CDR1 and CDR2 are DFQATT and SNEGSKA (reference sequence). There are 14 residues in the CDR3. V was pared by 6 bases and J by 0 bases, with 14 bases between. CDR3 nucleotides: TGCAGTGCCCAAAACCCAGGGGCTAACTATGGCTACACCTTC. Its translation is CSAQNPGANYGYTF.

This clonotype was observed many times. The chain is built from TRBV20-1 and TRBJ1-5; 11 bases agree with TRBD1. The germline V gene encodes CDR1 DFQATT and CDR2 SNEGSKA (reference sequence). The CDR3 is made up of 14 amino acids. V was pared by 1 base and J by 6 bases, with 2 bases of the junction left unmatched. CDR3 sequence reads: CSARVGTGGQPQHF. Written as DNA, the CDR3 is TGCAGTGCTAGAGTAGGGACAGGGGGTCAGCCCCAGCATTTT.

This clonotype was seen at least ten times. The J gene is TRBJ2-7, the V gene TRBV6-2 or TRBV6-3; 8 bases are a match to TRBD2. V shed 7 bases, J shed 4 bases, and the junction held 12 bases outside the gene matches. Looked up from germline, CDR1 is MNHEY and CDR2 is SVGEGT. The CDR3 contains 15 residues. The CDR3 DNA is TGTGCCAGCACGGACCAGCGGGGGCTACCTTACGAGCAGTACTTC. Protein product: CASTDQRGLPYEQYF.

J is TRBJ1-1 and V is TRBV4-1, with D possibly being TRBD1 (6 bases). V lost 2 bases to trimming and J lost 0 bases, with 13 bases between them. CDR1 and CDR2 (germline): MGHRA, YSYEKL. The CDR3 covers 16 residues. The CDR3 DNA is TGCGCCAGCAGCCAACTCCCGGGGGGGCTGAACACTGAAGCTTTCTTT. Translation gives CASSQLPGGLNTEAFF.

This clonotype was recorded at least ten times. This chain uses TRBV5-4 with TRBJ2-1; 13 bases align to TRBD2. This CDR3 region has 22 residues. Losses at the gene ends were 0 bases for V and 4 bases for J; bases not matched to a gene: 19. Germline CDR1 is SGHNT and CDR2 is YYREEE (reference sequence). In DNA, the CDR3 is TGTGCCAGCAGCTTGGTGCGAGGGGGGGGTACTAGCGGGAGGGCCGGTTACAATGAGCAGTTCTTC. Translation: CASSLVRGGGTSGRAGYNEQFF.

There are a few counts of this clonotype. The rearrangement links TRBV18 to TRBJ2-6; D unclear. The CDR3 spans 18 residues. The V end was cut by 1 base, the J end by 0 bases, with 13 bases between. Per the germline V gene, CDR1 is KGHSH and CDR2 is LQKENI. CDR3 DNA sequence: TGTGCCAGCTCACCACTCCCGGAAAGAAGCTCTGGGGCCAACGTCCTGACTTTC. The encoded protein is CASSPLPERSSGANVLTF.

In this sample, this clonotype turned up many times. The rearrangement uses TRBV7-3 and TRBJ2-2, with D possibly matching TRBD1 (6 bases). V gave up 5 bases and J gave up 1 base, with 11 bases separating them. Germline CDR1 is SGHTA and CDR2 is FQGTGA. The CDR3 sequence is 15 residues long. CDR3: CASSLIGGNTGELFF. In DNA, the CDR3 is TGTGCCAGCAGCCTAATAGGGGGGAACACCGGGGAGCTGTTTTTT.

This clonotype was seen more than once but under ten times. The chain has TRBV4-3 and TRBJ1-2; D perhaps matches TRBD1 (5 bases). Germline V lookup: CDR1 LGHNA, CDR2 YSLEER. The CDR3 runs 15 residues. Trimming removed 0 bases at V and 6 bases at J, with 14 bases between. CDR3 in DNA: TGCGCCAGCAGCCAAGAGGGGCGGGCAAGAGATGGCTACACCTTC. Residues: CASSQEGRARDGYTF.

The sample holds a few counts of this clonotype. The rearrangement uses TRBV4-3 and TRBJ2-7, with TRBD1 as a possible D gene (6 bases). CDR3 length: 15 amino acids. Germline assignment: CDR1 LGHNA and CDR2 YSLEER. Deletions cut 1 base from V and 2 bases from J, with 12 bases between. The CDR3 coding sequence is TGCGCCAGCAGCCAAGTGGGGGCAGGACCCTACGAGCAGTACTTC. It codes for CASSQVGAGPYEQYF.

J is TRBJ1-1 and V is TRBV20-1; D ambiguous. V gave up 4 bases and J gave up 7 bases, with 19 bases separating them. The CDR3 covers 14 residues. In germline, CDR1 is DFQATT, CDR2 SNEGSKA (reference sequence). CDR3 nucleotide sequence: TGCAGTGCTACGGCCGCCCTCGGGCCGTTTGAAGCTTTCTTT. Translating it yields CSATAALGPFEAFF.

At least ten counts were recorded for this clonotype. The J gene is TRBJ2-3, the V gene TRBV20-1; 11 bases align to TRBD2. The J segment lost 6 bases and the V segment lost 0 bases, leaving 5 bases of the junction unmatched. This CDR3 has 15 amino acids. Germline assignment: CDR1 DFQATT and CDR2 SNEGSKA (reference sequence). In DNA form, the CDR3 reads TGCAGTGCTAGAGATCCTAGCGGGGGGATTGATACGCAGTATTTT. Translated: CSARDPSGGIDTQYF.

The chain recombines TRBV4-1 with TRBJ1-2; TRBD1 is a possible D gene (5 bases). The CDR3 has 14 residues. Germline assignment: CDR1 MGHRA and CDR2 YSYEKL. Trimming stripped 4 bases from V and 4 bases from J, with 13 bases between. DNA of the CDR3: TGCGCCAGCAGCCGTCCAGGGTCGGGCTATGGCTACACCTTC. It codes for CASSRPGSGYGYTF.

The chain recombines TRBV19 with TRBJ2-5, with D uncertain. The CDR3 runs to 13 residues. V dropped 1 base and J dropped 5 bases, with 8 bases sitting between them. Germline V gene data show CDR1 as LNHDA and CDR2 as SQIVND (reference sequence). CDR3: CASSIGGTETQYF. The DNA for the CDR3 is TGTGCCAGTAGTATAGGTGGCACGGAGACCCAGTACTTC.

The gene calls are TRBV6-1 and TRBJ1-2, with 12 bases matching TRBD1. CDR1 is MNHNS and CDR2 is SASEGT in the germline V gene. The V and J ends lost 6 bases and 4 bases, in that order; junction bases with no gene match: 6. This CDR3 region has 15 residues. CDR3 loop: CASSRTGQGAYGYTF. The CDR3 nucleotides read TGTGCCAGCAGCCGGACGGGACAGGGGGCCTATGGCTACACCTTC.

This clonotype was seen repeatedly, ten times or more. This chain connects TRBV20-1 to TRBJ2-5, with 8 bases aligning to TRBD2. Germline V gene lookup returns CDR1 DFQATT and CDR2 SNEGSKA (reference sequence). The CDR3 spans 14 residues. With 6 bases clipped from V and 4 bases from J, the junction kept 10 bases outside the gene matches. The CDR3 region is CSATGAGGLETQYF. In DNA, the CDR3 is TGCAGTGCCACTGGTGCGGGGGGCTTAGAGACCCAGTACTTC.

This clonotype occurred a few times. The rearrangement joins TRBV6-5 to TRBJ1-1; 10 bases line up with TRBD1. V was pared by 2 bases and J by 1 base, with 4 bases of the junction left unmatched. The CDR3 totals 16 residues. CDR1 is MNHEY, CDR2 SVGAGI, per germline. CDR3 nucleotide sequence: TGTGCCAGCAGTTACCGGGACAGGGGCCCGAACACTGAAGCTTTCTTT. Its protein product is CASSYRDRGPNTEAFF.

This clonotype appeared a few times. J is TRBJ1-2 and V is TRBV29-1; a weak D match, TRBD1 (5 bases). Trimming removed 7 bases at V and 7 bases at J, with 16 bases between. This CDR3 is built from 12 residues. CDR1 is SQVTM, CDR2 ANQGSEA, per germline. CDR3 region: CSGQFGARGYTF. In DNA, the CDR3 is TGCAGCGGCCAATTTGGGGCGCGTGGCTACACCTTC. The entire variable domain, with the rest obtained from reference TRBV29-1 and TRBJ1-2, is as follows: SAVISQKPSRDICQRGTSLTIQCQVDSQVTMMFWYRQQPGQSLTLIATANQGSEATYESGFVIDKFPISRPNLTFSTLTVSNMSPEDSSIYLCSGQFGARGYTFGSGTRLTVV.

This clonotype was seen ten or more times. The V call is TRBV11-2, the J call TRBJ2-3; 7 bases map to TRBD2. The CDR3 spans 15 residues. From germline, CDR1 is SGHAT and CDR2 FQNNGV. Unmatched junction bases numbered 7, after V lost 3 bases and J lost 4 bases. The CDR3, as DNA: TGTGCCAGCAGCTTCGGCGGGGGTAGGGCAGATACGCAGTATTTT. It specifies CASSFGGGRADTQYF.

This clonotype has a handful of counts. In DNA form, the CDR3 reads TGCGCCAGCAGCCTCCGTGATCTCCGGGGGGGAGACACAGATACGCAGTATTTT. Its translation is CASSLRDLRGGDTDTQYF. The V gene is TRBV4-3, the J gene TRBJ2-3, with 8 bases fitting TRBD2. The germline V gene encodes CDR1 LGHNA and CDR2 YSLEER. The ends lost 4 bases at V and 2 bases at J; junction bases unmatched: 14. CDR3 size: 18 residues.

The V and J genes are TRBV4-1 and TRBJ2-3; D is undetermined. The CDR3 covers 14 residues. Germline CDR1 MGHRA, CDR2 YSYEKL. V dropped 0 bases and J dropped 1 base, with 5 bases sitting between them. The CDR3 nucleotides are TGCGCCAGCAGCCAAGAAAAGGGCACAGATACGCAGTATTTT. Translation: CASSQEKGTDTQYF.

The V gene is TRBV5-4, the J gene TRBJ2-7; no reliable D call. Germline CDR1 SGHNT, CDR2 YYREEE (reference sequence). V lost 0 bases to trimming and J lost 0 bases, with 10 bases between them. This CDR3 comprises 15 residues. The CDR3 region is CASSLGINPSYEQYF. CDR3 DNA sequence: TGTGCCAGCAGCTTGGGGATTAACCCCTCCTACGAGCAGTACTTC.

This clonotype was counted ten times or more. V gene TRBV19 combines with J gene TRBJ1-1; 7 nucleotides line up with TRBD1. V shed 5 bases and J 2 bases; nucleotides not matched to a gene: 8. Germline CDR1 reads LNHDA; CDR2 reads SQIVND (reference sequence). The CDR3 has 15 residues. The CDR3 here is CASSSSGGVNTEAFF. In DNA form, the CDR3 reads TGTGCCAGTAGTTCCTCAGGGGGAGTTAACACTGAAGCTTTCTTT.

This clonotype has only a few counts. DNA of the CDR3: TGTGCCAGCAGTTCTCTAGGGAGGGCTGGGGCCAACGTCCTGACTTTC. Residues: CASSSLGRAGANVLTF. The J gene is TRBJ2-6, the V gene TRBV12-3 or TRBV12-4, with TRBD2 matching 7 bases. The CDR3 is 16 residues long. J lost 2 bases, V lost 4 bases, and 5 bases had no gene match.

This clonotype was seen ten or more times. The CDR3 reads CAYGVAGVNEQFF. DNA of the CDR3: TGTGCCTACGGGGTAGCGGGAGTGAATGAGCAGTTCTTC. The chain employs TRBV30 and TRBJ2-1, with 9 bases identical to TRBD2. This CDR3 contains 13 residues. CDR1 and CDR2 from the germline V gene are GTSNPN and SVGIG (reference sequence). V lost 7 bases and J lost 7; bases outside the gene matches: 8.